The 6 T cell receptor beta chains in this list originate from one sample, sequenced in a study of glioma-infiltrating T cells after dendritic cell vaccination. Profiled with immunoSEQ multiplex PCR; TCRdb holds only in-frame clones, not every one. The table records roughly 52,000 clones, 85% to 90% of them present only once. The sample was blood, taken before dendritic cell vaccination. The receptors originated from a human donor with glioblastoma.

The genes are TRBV25-1 and TRBJ2-3, with 9 bases aligning to TRBD2. V lost 2 bases and J lost 5; bases outside the gene matches: 5. The CDR3 sequence is 15 residues long. CDR1 and CDR2 (germline): MGHDK, SYGVNS. The DNA of the CDR3 is TGTGCCAGCAGTGAAGAGTTGCGGGGGGGAGATACGCAGTATTTT. The encoded protein is CASSEELRGGDTQYF.

V usage is TRBV7-8 and J usage is TRBJ2-7; 11 bases map to TRBD2. The CDR3 totals 14 residues. With V trimmed by 6 bases and J by 6 bases, 7 bases remained unmatched. The germline CDR1 and CDR2 sequences are SGHVS and FQNEAQ. CDR3: CASSFGTSGSEQYF. CDR3 nucleotides: TGTGCCAGCAGTTTCGGGACTAGCGGCAGCGAGCAGTACTTC.

This chain joins TRBV5-1 and TRBJ2-3, with TRBD2 matching 9 bases. In germline, CDR1 is SGHRS, CDR2 YFSETQ. The CDR3 extends over 21 amino acids. J lost 4 bases, V lost 4 bases, and 25 bases had no gene match. CDR3 bases: TGCGCCAGCAGCCGTAACAGTTTTCCGATGTTGCGGGAGGGACCTGCAGATACGCAGTATTTT. It codes for CASSRNSFPMLREGPADTQYF.

The chain is built from TRBV6-5 and TRBJ2-1; D is possibly TRBD1 (5 bases). The V end was cut by 2 bases, the J end by 6 bases, with 8 bases between. CDR3 length equals 13 residues. Germline V lookup: CDR1 MNHEY, CDR2 SVGAGI. In DNA, the CDR3 is TGTGCCAGCAGTTACAGGGGTGGCAATGAGCAGTTCTTC. Translated, it gives CASSYRGGNEQFF.

The CDR3 DNA follows: TGTGCCAGCAGCTTAGGGGGGGACCTTTCACCCCTCCACTTT. It translates to CASSLGGDLSPLHF. This chain connects TRBV7-2 to TRBJ1-6; D might be TRBD1 (5 bases). Germline loops: CDR1 SGHTA, CDR2 FQGNSA. CDR3 length: 14 residues. V lost 1 base, J lost 9 bases, and 10 bases lay in between.

The gene calls are TRBV2 and TRBJ2-2, with 12 bases aligning to TRBD1. The V segment lost 8 bases and the J segment 6 bases; nucleotides outside the gene matches: 7. The CDR3 is 15 residues long. Germline V gives CDR1 SNHLY, CDR2 FYNNEI. The CDR3 DNA is TGTGCCAGCCACCGGGACAGGGGGCGCCCCGGGGAGCTGTTTTTT. Its protein is CASHRDRGRPGELFF.